This T cell receptor beta chain was identified during a study of brain T cells in children with intractable seizures. Study outcomes and limitations: Viral specificity was inferred only from CDR3 similarity; HCMV serostatus was unknown. Pre- and post-surgery blood differed in depth, so pre-surgery absences may be undersampling.

Germline V gene lookup returns CDR1 MGHRA and CDR2 YSYEKL. The CDR3 has 14 residues. V was shortened by 0 bases and J by 1 base, with 6 bases between the two germline ends. As regards this clone: As yet, its antigen is unknown. Within the sample, other DNA sequences also encode this same CDR3.

The data were produced by immunoSEQ multiplex PCR, yet TCRdb's version contains in-frame clones alone and is incomplete. The sample has about 340,000 clones, roughly 93% seen once. This sample's time point: blood from clinic visit 5 months post-surgery; TSC patient then seizure free. The sequenced cases were selected for having the highest brain T cell transcript signatures. Pre-surgery treatment included at least one anti-epileptic drug. The origin of this receptor is a boy younger than two with tuberous sclerosis and intractable seizures. The sample here was peripheral blood, taken 4 to 5 months after surgery. The gene calls are TRBV4-1 and TRBJ1-1; D may be TRBD1 (6 bases). CDR3: CASSQDRGNTEAFF. In DNA, the CDR3 is TGCGCCAGCAGCCAAGACAGGGGGAACACTGAAGCTTTCTTT.